This T cell receptor beta chain stems from a study of OX40 agonist ivuxolimab in advanced cancers. Points from the study as a whole: The antigens recognized by the expanded peripheral T cells, that is their antigen specificity, were not determined.

Method: immunoSEQ multiplex PCR; TCRdb's copy keeps in-frame clones and lacks some. The sample includes tens of thousands of clones, about nine tenths of them seen just once. Regarding this clone: The antigen is unknown.

Unmatched junction bases numbered 6, after V lost 6 bases and J lost 7 bases. The CDR3 covers 12 residues. Germline V gives CDR1 SEHNR, CDR2 FQNEAQ (reference sequence). V usage is TRBV7-9 and J usage is TRBJ2-7; 7 bases are shared with TRBD1. The input for sequencing was CD4+ or CD8+ T cells sorted from blood, taken in a trial of the OX40 agonist ivuxolimab. The sequence was collected from an adult with an advanced solid tumor such as melanoma, head and neck, liver or kidney cancer. The CDR3 spells CASRGDSQEQYF. In DNA, the CDR3 is TGTGCCAGCAGGGGGGACAGTCAGGAGCAGTACTTC.